This entry concerns a single TCR beta chain. Its antigen remains unknown. The data are from a study of CD4 T cells in relation to SARS-CoV-2 and coronaviruses. Unexposed donor CD4+ T cells date from about 2010-2018, before the COVID-19 pandemic. After 10 to 11 days of culture, CD4+ T cells were isolated. The table came from immunoSEQ multiplex PCR; TCRdb's copy has only in-frame clones and leaves some out. The profile shows 16,000 or so clones, roughly 80% of them singletons. CDR3 length equals 15 residues. Deletions cut 3 bases from V and 1 base from J, with 12 bases between. The V gene's germline CDR1 is MNHEY and CDR2 SVGAGI.

The receptor was isolated from a human donor in good health. The V call is TRBV6-5, the J call TRBJ1-2; D remains ambiguous. What was sequenced was CD4+ T cells from PBMCs, cultured in vitro. The CDR3 sequence is CASSYGQQVNYGYTF. CDR3 nucleotide sequence: TGTGCCAGCAGTTATGGGCAGCAGGTTAACTATGGCTACACCTTC.